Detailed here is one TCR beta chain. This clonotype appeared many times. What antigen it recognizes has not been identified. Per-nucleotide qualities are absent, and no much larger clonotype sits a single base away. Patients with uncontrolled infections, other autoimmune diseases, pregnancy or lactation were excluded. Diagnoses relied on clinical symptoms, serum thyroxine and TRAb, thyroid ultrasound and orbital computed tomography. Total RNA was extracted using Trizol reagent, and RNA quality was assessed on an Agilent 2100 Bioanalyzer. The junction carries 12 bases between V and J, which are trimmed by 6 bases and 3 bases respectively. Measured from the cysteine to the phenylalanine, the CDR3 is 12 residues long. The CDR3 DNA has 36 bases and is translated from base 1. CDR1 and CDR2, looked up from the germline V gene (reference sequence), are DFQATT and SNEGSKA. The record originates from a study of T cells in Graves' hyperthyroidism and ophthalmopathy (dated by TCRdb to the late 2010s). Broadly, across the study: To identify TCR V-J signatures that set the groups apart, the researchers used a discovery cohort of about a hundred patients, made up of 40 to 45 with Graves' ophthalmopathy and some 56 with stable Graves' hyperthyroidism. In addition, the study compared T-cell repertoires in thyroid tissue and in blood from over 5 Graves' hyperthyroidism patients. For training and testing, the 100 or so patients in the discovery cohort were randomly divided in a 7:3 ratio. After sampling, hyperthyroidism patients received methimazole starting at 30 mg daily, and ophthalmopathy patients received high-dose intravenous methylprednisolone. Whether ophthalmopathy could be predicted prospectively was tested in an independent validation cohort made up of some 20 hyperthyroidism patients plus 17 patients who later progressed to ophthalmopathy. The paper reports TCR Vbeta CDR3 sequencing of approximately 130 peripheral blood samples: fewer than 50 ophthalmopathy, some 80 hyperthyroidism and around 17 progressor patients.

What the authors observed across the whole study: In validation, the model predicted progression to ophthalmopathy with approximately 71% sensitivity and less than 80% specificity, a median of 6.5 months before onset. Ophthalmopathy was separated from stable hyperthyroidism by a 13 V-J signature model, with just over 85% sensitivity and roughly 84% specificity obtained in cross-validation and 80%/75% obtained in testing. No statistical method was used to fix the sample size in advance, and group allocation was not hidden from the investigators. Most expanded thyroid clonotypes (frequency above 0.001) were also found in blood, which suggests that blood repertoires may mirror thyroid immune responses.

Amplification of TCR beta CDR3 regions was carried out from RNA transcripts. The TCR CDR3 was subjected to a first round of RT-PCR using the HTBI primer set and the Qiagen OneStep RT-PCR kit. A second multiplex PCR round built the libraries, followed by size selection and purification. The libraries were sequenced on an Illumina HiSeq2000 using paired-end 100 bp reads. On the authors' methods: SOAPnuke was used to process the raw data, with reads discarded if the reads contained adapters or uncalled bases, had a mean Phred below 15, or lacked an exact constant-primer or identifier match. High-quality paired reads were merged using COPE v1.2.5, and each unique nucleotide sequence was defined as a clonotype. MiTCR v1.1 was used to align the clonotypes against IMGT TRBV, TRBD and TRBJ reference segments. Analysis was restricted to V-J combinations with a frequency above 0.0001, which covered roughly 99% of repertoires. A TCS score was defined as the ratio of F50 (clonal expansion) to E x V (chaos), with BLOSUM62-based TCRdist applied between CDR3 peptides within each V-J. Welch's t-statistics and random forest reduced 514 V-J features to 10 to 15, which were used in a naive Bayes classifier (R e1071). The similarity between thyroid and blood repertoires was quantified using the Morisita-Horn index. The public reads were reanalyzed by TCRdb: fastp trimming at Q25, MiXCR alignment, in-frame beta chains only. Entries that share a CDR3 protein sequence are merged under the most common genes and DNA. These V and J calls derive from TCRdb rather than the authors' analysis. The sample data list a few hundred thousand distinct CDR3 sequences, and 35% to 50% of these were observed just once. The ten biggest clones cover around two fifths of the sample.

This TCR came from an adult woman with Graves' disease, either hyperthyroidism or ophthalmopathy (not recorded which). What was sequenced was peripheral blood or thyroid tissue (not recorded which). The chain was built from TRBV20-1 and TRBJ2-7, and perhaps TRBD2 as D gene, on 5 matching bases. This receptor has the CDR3 CSARTLHYEQYF. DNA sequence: TGCAGTGCCCGGACTCTACACTACGAGCAGTACTTC.